These T cell receptor beta chains were read from a single sample in a study of T cell responses to AZD1222 COVID-19 vaccine. TCRdb's table, derived via immunoSEQ multiplex PCR, lists solely in-frame clones and lacks some. The table lists around 100,000 clones, roughly 86% of them singletons. The sequencing used peripheral blood, collected 28 days after the second dose of the MenACWY control vaccine. These TCRs come from an adult who received the MenACWY meningococcal vaccine as a control. Both conserved end residues are part of each CDR3. A D gene is named only where the DNA matches it firmly. Only part of the rows carry a size: once, few, many, or a class if the clone is expanded.

clone_size d_call j_call v_call cdr3_nt cdr3_aa
- - TRBJ1-2 TRBV7-2 TGTGCCAGCAGCTTAGGCTGGAGGCCTGACTATGGCTACACCTTC CASSLGWRPDYGYTF
- - TRBJ2-2 TRBV5-6 TGTGCCAGCAGCTTGGGGCCCACCGGGGAGCTGTTTTTT CASSLGPTGELFF
- TRBD1 TRBJ2-3 TRBV30 TGTGCCTGGAGTGTACGGGACAGGGCAGATACGCAGTATTTT CAWSVRDRADTQYF
- TRBD2 TRBJ2-7 TRBV2 TGTGCCAGCATGGCGGGGGGCTTCTACGAGCAGTACTTC CASMAGGFYEQYF
once TRBD1 TRBJ2-7 TRBV6-7 TGTGCCAGCAGTTACCCGGCCGGGACAGTCTCCTACGAGCAGTACTTC CASSYPAGTVSYEQYF
few - TRBJ1-4 TRBV29-1 TGCAGCGCCGGCTGGGGTAGTGGAACTAATGAAAAACTGTTTTTT CSAGWGSGTNEKLFF
once TRBD2 TRBJ2-1 TRBV27 TGTGCCAGCAGGGGGACTAGCGGGGGTTACTACAATGAGCAGTTCTTC CASRGTSGGYYNEQFF
- - TRBJ1-1 TRBV5-1 TGCGCCAGCAGCTTGGCCCCAGGGATGGATACTGAAGCTTTCTTT CASSLAPGMDTEAFF
- TRBD2 TRBJ2-1 TRBV5-4 TGTGCCAGCATCCGTAGCGGGGGGGCCCATGAGCAGTTCTTC CASIRSGGAHEQFF
- - TRBJ2-3 TRBV27 TGTGCCAGCAGTTTATCGGACCCCACAGATACGCAGTATTTT CASSLSDPTDTQYF
once - TRBJ2-5 TRBV2 TGTGCCAGCAGTGGGGTCACCGGGGAGACCCAGTACTTC CASSGVTGETQYF
- TRBD1 TRBJ1-2 TRBV4-2 TGTGCCAGCAGTTTTTCAGGCGGACAGGGTCATGGCTACACCTTC CASSFSGGQGHGYTF
- - TRBJ1-6 TRBV2 TGTGCCAGCAGTCTGACCGACACCGCCTATAATTCACCCCTCCACTTT CASSLTDTAYNSPLHF
- TRBD1 TRBJ1-5 TRBV6-5 TGTGCCAGCAGTTACTCGGCGACAGGGAGTCAGCCCCAGCATTTT CASSYSATGSQPQHF
- TRBD1 TRBJ1-5 TRBV2 TGTGCCAGCAGTGAGCAGGGGGCGCGGGGAGCTAATCAGCCCCAGCATTTT CASSEQGARGANQPQHF
few TRBD1 TRBJ1-2 TRBV6-6 TGTGCCAGCAGTCAACCGGGACAGGGGGCCTATGGCTACACCTTC CASSQPGQGAYGYTF
once - TRBJ2-5 TRBV5-1 TGCGCCAGCAGCCCGGACTGGGGGGAGACCCAGTACTTC CASSPDWGETQYF
- TRBD1 TRBJ1-2 TRBV7-8 TGTGCCAGCAGTCCCGGGACAGTGACCCCGAACTATGGCTACACCTTC CASSPGTVTPNYGYTF
- - TRBJ2-4 TRBV7-2 TGTGCCAGCACCCCCGGTGACAACATTCAGTACTTC CASTPGDNIQYF
- - TRBJ1-3 TRBV10-2 TGCGCCAGCAGCCAGGATGGAAACACCATATATTTT CASSQDGNTIYF
- TRBD1 TRBJ1-2 TRBV2 TGTGCCAGCAGTGACTCGGACAGGGGAGCTAACTATGGCTACACCTTC CASSDSDRGANYGYTF
- - TRBJ2-3 TRBV12-3/TRBV12-4 TGTGCCAGCAGTTTCGGAAACACAGATACGCAGTATTTT CASSFGNTDTQYF